What follows is one T cell receptor (beta chain) and its context. The ends were cut back, 0 bases at V and 5 bases at J, with 5 bases in the middle. CDR1 is SGHNT, CDR2 YYREEE, per germline (reference sequence). The CDR3 length is 12 residues. Only in-frame clones appear in the TCRdb table, and some are missing; sequencing was by immunoSEQ multiplex PCR. The sample shows around 120,000 clones, around nine tenths of them seen only once. These data belong to a study of control samples from healthy donors and cancer patients. The V call is TRBV5-4, the J call TRBJ2-5; D uncertain. The sample was blood. The TCR comes from a woman aged 65 to 85 in good health. The CDR3 protein is CASSLVGETQYF. CDR3 DNA sequence: TGTGCCAGCAGCTTGGTTGGGGAGACCCAGTACTTC.